The rows below give T cell receptor beta chains drawn from one sample of a study of T-cell memory formation after mild COVID-19. TCRdb analysed the 5' RACE reads with MiXCR anew, one entry per CDR3 protein. The sample has approximately 82,000 distinct CDR3 sequences, 13% seen once. The sample consisted of PBMCs or a T cell subset sorted from them (not recorded which). All receptors come from a man aged 18 to 29 who had mild COVID-19 (a few samples of this study predate the infection). Cell type and time point are not known. Each CDR3 is given with its conserved first and last residue. D genes are given only for firm matches. A clone size is listed for some rows: how often the clone was seen (once, few, many), or a class if it is expanded.

TRBV4-1	TRBD1	few	TRBJ1-2	TGCGCCAGCAGCCAAGATTGGGGACAGACCTATGGCTACACCTTC	CASSQDWGQTYGYTF
TRBV6-2/TRBV6-3	-	-	TRBJ1-1	TGTGCCAGCAGTTACAGGGGAGGCTACACTGAAGCTTTCTTT	CASSYRGGYTEAFF
TRBV6-2/TRBV6-3	-	few	TRBJ1-5	TGTGCCAGCAGTTACTCGACGCGGGGTCAGCCCCAGCATTTT	CASSYSTRGQPQHF
TRBV29-1	-	many	TRBJ2-3	TGCAGCGTTGAGCCGACACACGAAGACACAGATACGCAGTATTTT	CSVEPTHEDTDTQYF
TRBV7-9	-	many	TRBJ1-6	TGTGCCAGCACCCAAGACGGCGGGAATTCACCCCTCCACTTT	CASTQDGGNSPLHF
TRBV4-1	-	many	TRBJ2-3	TGCGCCAGCAGCCAAGAATCCTATCCCTCCACAGATACGCAGTATTTT	CASSQESYPSTDTQYF
TRBV2	-	-	TRBJ2-5	TGTGCCAGCGAGGGATACCAAGAGACCCAGTACTTC	CASEGYQETQYF
TRBV12-3/TRBV12-4	TRBD2	few	TRBJ2-2	TGTGCCAGCAGCAAGGGGACTAGCGTCGGGGAGCTGTTTTTT	CASSKGTSVGELFF
TRBV29-1	-	-	TRBJ1-1	TGCAGCGTTGAAGTCCCCGGAAAGAACACTGAAGCTTTCTTT	CSVEVPGKNTEAFF
TRBV4-3	-	few	TRBJ1-2	TGCGCCAGCAGCCTTCCGGGAGGGCGGCGGGATGGCTACACCTTC	CASSLPGGRRDGYTF
TRBV5-4	TRBD2	once	TRBJ2-2	TGTGCCAGCAGCCCTAGCGGGGGATCCCTCGGGGAGCTGTTTTTT	CASSPSGGSLGELFF
TRBV12-3/TRBV12-4	TRBD1	-	TRBJ1-5	TGTGCCAGCAGTAGGACAGGGGAACGCAATCAGCCCCAGCATTTT	CASSRTGERNQPQHF
TRBV7-6	-	-	TRBJ1-1	TGTGCCAGCAGCTTAGGACGACTCACCATGAACACTGAAGCTTTCTTT	CASSLGRLTMNTEAFF
TRBV10-2	-	few	TRBJ2-7	TGCGCCAGCAGGAGCCGGGATACTACCTACGAGCAGTACTTC	CASRSRDTTYEQYF
TRBV6-2/TRBV6-3	-	many	TRBJ2-5	TGTGCCAGCAGTCCGGACGAAAAAGAGACCCAGTACTTC	CASSPDEKETQYF
TRBV5-1	-	few	TRBJ1-5	TGCGCCAGCAGCTTGGACAGTCCCGTAAATCAGCCCCAGCATTTT	CASSLDSPVNQPQHF
TRBV29-1	-	-	TRBJ2-1	TGCAGCGGGAAGGAGGCCTTCTCCTACAATGAGCAGTTCTTC	CSGKEAFSYNEQFF
TRBV20-1	-	few	TRBJ2-2	TGCAGTGCTGACCAGGGGGGCAGGCACACCGGGGAGCTGTTTTTT	CSADQGGRHTGELFF
TRBV29-1	-	-	TRBJ2-7	TGCAGCGTAATTTTCACCGGGACCGAAAGGGGGTACGAGCAGTACTTC	CSVIFTGTERGYEQYF
TRBV6-6	-	few	TRBJ2-2	TGTGCCAGCAGTTACTCGATTTTAGTGGGCACCGGGGAGCTGTTTTTT	CASSYSILVGTGELFF
TRBV20-1	TRBD1	-	TRBJ2-7	TGCAGTGCTAGAGATCCGGGACAGCTCCACGAGCAGTACTTC	CSARDPGQLHEQYF
TRBV4-2	TRBD1	few	TRBJ1-1	TGTGCCAGCAGCCAATACAGGGGGAACACTGAAGCTTTCTTT	CASSQYRGNTEAFF
TRBV24-1	-	few	TRBJ2-3	TGTGCCACCAGTGTAGGTGCAGATACGCAGTATTTT	CATSVGADTQYF
TRBV5-1	-	few	TRBJ2-1	TGCGCCAGCAGCCCCTACAGGGAGGGGGCTGAGCAGTTCTTC	CASSPYREGAEQFF
TRBV4-2	-	few	TRBJ1-1	TGTGCCAGCAGCCCCGAGGGGGGCAGGCCTGAAGCTTTCTTT	CASSPEGGRPEAFF
TRBV12-3/TRBV12-4	TRBD1	-	TRBJ1-4	TGTGCCAGCAGTATAAGACAGGGGATCTATGAAAAACTGTTTTTT	CASSIRQGIYEKLFF
TRBV7-9	-	few	TRBJ1-6	TGTGCCAGCAGCTCCGGTGCGATAGATAATTCACCCCTCCACTTT	CASSSGAIDNSPLHF
TRBV12-3/TRBV12-4	-	-	TRBJ2-3	TGTGCCAGCTCGGGCTCTTCAGATACGCAGTATTTT	CASSGSSDTQYF
TRBV7-9	-	few	TRBJ1-1	TGTGCCAGCAGCAGCGTGATCGTTGGGGGACCGGGGAACACTGAAGCTTTCTTT	CASSSVIVGGPGNTEAFF
TRBV4-3	-	-	TRBJ2-5	TGCGCCAGCAGCCAAGATCGGGCTCCAGGGGAGACCCAGTACTTC	CASSQDRAPGETQYF
TRBV11-2	TRBD2	few	TRBJ2-5	TGTGCCAGCAGCTTAGGGGCGGGGGGGCAATTAGAGACCCAGTACTTC	CASSLGAGGQLETQYF
TRBV4-1	TRBD1	few	TRBJ1-2	TGCGCCAGCAGAACACCGGGACAGGGGGCGGCGAGCTACACCTTC	CASRTPGQGAASYTF
TRBV10-3	-	-	TRBJ1-3	TGTGCCATCAGTGAGAACGGGGCAGAGAGAAACACCATATATTTT	CAISENGAERNTIYF
TRBV4-2	-	-	TRBJ1-4	TGTGCCAGCAGATACCGGGACGGAGTTAATGAAAAACTGTTTTTT	CASRYRDGVNEKLFF
TRBV7-3	-	many	TRBJ2-3	TGTGCCAGCAGCCCCAGGGGGGGCACAGATACGCAGTATTTT	CASSPRGGTDTQYF
TRBV6-2/TRBV6-3	TRBD1	-	TRBJ2-4	TGTGCCAGCAGTTACTTGTGGACAGGGGAAAACATTCAGTACTTC	CASSYLWTGENIQYF
TRBV5-1	TRBD2	-	TRBJ2-1	TGCGCCAGCAGCTTCGGACTAGCCCGGCACAATGAGCAGTTCTTC	CASSFGLARHNEQFF
TRBV12-3/TRBV12-4	TRBD2	many	TRBJ2-3	TGTGCCAGCAGTTTAGGCTCCGGGACTAGCGGCACAGATACGCAGTATTTT	CASSLGSGTSGTDTQYF
TRBV7-9	-	many	TRBJ2-3	TGTGCCAGCAGCTTAGCCTGGCGGGGAGCGACAGATACGCAGTATTTT	CASSLAWRGATDTQYF
TRBV29-1	TRBD1	few	TRBJ2-7	TGCAGCGTTGTACAAGCCGGACAGGGGTCCGAGCAGTACTTC	CSVVQAGQGSEQYF
TRBV4-1	-	-	TRBJ2-1	TGCGCCAGCAGCCGTAGCGGAAATGAGCAGTTCTTC	CASSRSGNEQFF
TRBV7-6	-	few	TRBJ2-7	TGTGCCAGCAGCTTAGGACTCAGGAGGGACGAGCAGTACTTC	CASSLGLRRDEQYF
TRBV7-6	TRBD2	-	TRBJ2-2	TGTGCCAGCAGCTTACCGAGTAGCGGGGGGGGATCAAACACCGGGGAGCTGTTTTTT	CASSLPSSGGGSNTGELFF
TRBV11-2	TRBD1	few	TRBJ2-3	TGTGCCAGCAGCCCCTACAGGGGGCGTACAGATACGCAGTATTTT	CASSPYRGRTDTQYF
TRBV4-2	TRBD1	-	TRBJ2-6	TGTGCCAGCAGCCAAACGGGACAGACCCACCTCTCTGGGGCCAACGTCCTGACTTTC	CASSQTGQTHLSGANVLTF
TRBV20-1	TRBD1	-	TRBJ1-2	TGCAGTGCTAGAGAAGCGGACAGGGGCTATGGCTACACCTTC	CSAREADRGYGYTF
TRBV15	TRBD2	-	TRBJ2-3	TGTGCCACCAGCAGAGAGAAAGCGGGGGGGCCGACAGATACGCAGTATTTT	CATSREKAGGPTDTQYF
TRBV20-1	-	few	TRBJ2-1	TGCAGTGCTAGTTTAACTTACAGGGACGCCTACAATGAGCAGTTCTTC	CSASLTYRDAYNEQFF
TRBV7-8	TRBD2	many	TRBJ2-2	TGTGCCAGCAGCCTACCCCGACTAGCGGGGGGAAACACCGGGGAGCTGTTTTTT	CASSLPRLAGGNTGELFF
TRBV7-9	-	many	TRBJ2-2	TGTGCCAGCAGCTCTTCTTCCGGGGAGCTGTTTTTT	CASSSSSGELFF
TRBV2	TRBD1	-	TRBJ2-1	TGTGCCAGCAGTCACAGGGGGCCCACTCCCAATGAGCAGTTCTTC	CASSHRGPTPNEQFF
TRBV28	-	-	TRBJ2-1	TGTGCCAGCAGTTTTTCCAGTTACAATGAGCAGTTCTTC	CASSFSSYNEQFF
TRBV20-1	-	many	TRBJ2-5	TGCAGTGCTAGAGGATCCCAAGAGACCCAGTACTTC	CSARGSQETQYF